Listed below are T cell receptor beta chains from one sample, sequenced in a study of T cell repertoires in cytomegalovirus infection. These receptors have no known antigen. MiXCR, run by TCRdb on the reads, gives a single entry per CDR3 protein. The sample carries around 47,000 distinct CDR3 sequences, around 19% recorded once. Sample: CD8+ T cells from cultured PBMCs, taken from culture after CMV antigen stimulation. These receptors were taken from a human donor in good health (CMV status not recorded). Some clones in this sample may be carry-over from other donors' samples. CDR3s include the opening cysteine and the closing phenylalanine or tryptophan. The order of the fields is clone size, D gene, V gene, J gene, CDR3 DNA, CDR3 protein. D genes are given only for firm matches. Expanded clones get a size class; other rows say once, few or many, or leave the size out.

few	NA	TRBV11-2	TRBJ2-1	TGTGCCAGCAGCCCCCGTTACAATGAGCAGTTCTTC	CASSPRYNEQFF
NA	NA	TRBV6-6	TRBJ2-7	TGTGCCAGCAGTGGAGGGAACGGCTACGAGCAGTACTTC	CASSGGNGYEQYF
NA	NA	TRBV5-6	TRBJ2-7	TGTGCCAGCAGCGGGGATTACGAGCAGTACTTC	CASSGDYEQYF
few	TRBD1	TRBV12-3/TRBV12-4	TRBJ2-2	TGTGCCAGCAGTTGGGGACAGGGAATCACCGGGGAGCTGTTTTTT	CASSWGQGITGELFF
NA	NA	TRBV7-2	TRBJ2-5	TGTGCCAGCGGACGAGGAGCGAAAGAGACCCAGTACTTC	CASGRGAKETQYF
NA	NA	TRBV7-9	TRBJ1-2	TGTGCCAGCAGCTTAGCGCGGGGTGGCGGCTACACCTTC	CASSLARGGGYTF
few	NA	TRBV7-2	TRBJ2-7	TGTGCCAGCAGCCCCGTGGACACGCTAACCTACGAGCAGTACTTC	CASSPVDTLTYEQYF
few	NA	TRBV9	TRBJ2-1	TGTGCCAGCAGCGTAGGAGGGTCGACATATTCCTATCGCGTCTTC	CASSVGGSTYSYRVF
NA	TRBD1	TRBV4-2	TRBJ1-4	TGTGCCAGCAGCCAACCGACAGGGGACCCTGAAAAACTGTTTTTT	CASSQPTGDPEKLFF
NA	NA	TRBV7-9	TRBJ2-7	TGTGCCAGCAGCCACGAAACCTACGAGCAGTACTTC	CASSHETYEQYF
NA	NA	TRBV11-2	TRBJ1-4	TGTGCCAGCAGCCTGACAGTCGTGGGCGAAAAACTGTTTTTT	CASSLTVVGEKLFF
few	TRBD1	TRBV11-2	TRBJ1-1	TGTGCCAGCAGCTCGACAGGGTTCACTGAAGCTTTCTTT	CASSSTGFTEAFF
few	NA	TRBV7-2	TRBJ2-1	TGTGCCAGCAGCTTACCGACAGAGTACAATGAGCAGTTCTTC	CASSLPTEYNEQFF
NA	NA	TRBV6-1	TRBJ1-5	TGTGCCAGCAGTGAAGCGCGGTCGAGGGAGCAGCCCCAGCATTTT	CASSEARSREQPQHF
few	TRBD1	TRBV20-1	TRBJ2-1	TGCAGTATCGACAGGGGATCCTACAATGAGCAGTTCTTC	CSIDRGSYNEQFF
few	NA	TRBV10-3	TRBJ2-7	TGTGCCATCAGTGAGCCACAGAGTACGTGGGAGCAGTACTTC	CAISEPQSTWEQYF
few	TRBD1	TRBV3-1	TRBJ2-1	TGTGCCAGCAGCCAAGAACAGGGGGCTTACAATGAGCAGTTCTTC	CASSQEQGAYNEQFF
NA	NA	TRBV6-2/TRBV6-3	TRBJ2-6	TGTGCCAGCAGTTACTCTAGGGCTGGGGCCAACGTCCTGACTTTC	CASSYSRAGANVLTF
NA	NA	TRBV7-6	TRBJ1-2	TGTGCCAGCAGCTTGGGGACCGGGATCTCTAATGGCTACACCTTC	CASSLGTGISNGYTF
NA	TRBD1	TRBV12-3/TRBV12-4	TRBJ2-2	TGTGCCAGCAGTCCCTACGGACAGGGCGGCACCGGGGAGCTGTTTTTT	CASSPYGQGGTGELFF
few	NA	TRBV7-8	TRBJ1-4	TGTGCCAGCAGCTTAAAGAGACACGAAAATGAAAAACTGTTTTTT	CASSLKRHENEKLFF
NA	NA	TRBV4-3	TRBJ2-7	TGCGCCAGCAGCCCCAGTACGGCAGGTACCTACGAGCAGTACTTC	CASSPSTAGTYEQYF
many	NA	TRBV7-6	TRBJ1-1	TGTGCCAGCAGCTTATCGGGGAACACTGAAGCTTTCTTT	CASSLSGNTEAFF
NA	NA	TRBV6-5	TRBJ1-1	TGTGCCCGCAGTTACTCCCAGGAGACTGAAGCTTTCTTT	CARSYSQETEAFF
NA	NA	TRBV18	TRBJ2-7	TGTGCCAGCTCACCAGGGGGACGGCTCCAGGAGCAGTACTTC	CASSPGGRLQEQYF